This T cell receptor (beta chain) stems from a study of blood T cell repertoires in COVID-19. As for the study in general: Samples came from the United States, Italy and Spain, spanning acute and convalescent COVID-19. T cells, B-cell-depleted T cells, or PBMCs supplied cDNA or gDNA.

Germline CDR1 MNHNY, CDR2 SVGAGI (reference sequence). Germline trimming cut 5 bases from V and 6 bases from J; bases unmatched to any gene: 5. This CDR3 spans 15 amino acids. Per the authors' pipeline: Cell counts per sample came from amplifying reference gene primers. TCRdb's copy holds only in-frame clones and misses some; the assay was immunoSEQ multiplex PCR. D and trimming come from the DNA, and the V and J calls and clone size come from that table. The sample records around 270,000 clones, 88% being singletons. The TCR was taken from a man aged 60-69 years who had recovered from COVID-19. Sequenced material: peripheral blood. The rearrangement joins TRBV6-6 to TRBJ2-2, with 11 bases fitting TRBD2. Here the CDR3 DNA reads TGTGCCAGCAGTGGTCGGACTAGCGGGTCCGGGGAGCTGTTTTTT. Residues: CASSGRTSGSGELFF.